Reported below is one T cell receptor (beta chain). In the original analysis: Amplification with reference gene primers provided the estimates of nucleated cell counts. The protocol was immunoSEQ multiplex PCR, while the TCRdb copy is restricted to in-frame clones and leaves out a portion. Clonal size and the V and J genes are those of that table, whereas D and trimming came from the DNA. The table records approximately 280,000 clones, roughly 90% of them present only once. The V gene end was trimmed by 1 base and the J gene end by 3 bases; junction bases not matched to a gene: 6. The germline CDR1 and CDR2 sequences are KGHSH and LQKENI. The CDR3 is 15 amino acids. This entry is derived from a study of blood T cell repertoires in COVID-19. Study details: Whether acute or convalescent, the COVID-19 samples came from the United States, Italy and Spain. In each case, the material was cDNA or gDNA derived from T cells, B-cell-depleted T cells, or PBMCs.

This receptor was obtained from a woman aged 55-75 years with acute or convalescent COVID-19. The rearrangement uses TRBV18 and TRBJ2-7; TRBD2 aligns across 7 bases. The sequenced sample consisted of peripheral blood. The CDR3 spells CASSPRGGRGYEQYF. The CDR3 DNA follows: TGTGCCAGCTCACCACGGGGGGGGAGAGGCTACGAGCAGTACTTC.